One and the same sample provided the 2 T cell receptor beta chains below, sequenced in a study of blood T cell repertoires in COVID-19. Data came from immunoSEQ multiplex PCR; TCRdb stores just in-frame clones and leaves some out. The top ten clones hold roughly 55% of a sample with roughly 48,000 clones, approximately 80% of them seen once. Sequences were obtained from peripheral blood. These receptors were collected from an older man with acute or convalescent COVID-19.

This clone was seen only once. This CDR3 reads CASSLRGGADTQYF. CDR3 sequence (DNA): TGTGCCAGCAGCTTGAGAGGGGGGGCAGATACGCAGTATTTT. The chain employs TRBV5-4 and TRBJ2-3; D is perhaps TRBD2 (7 bases). The germline V gene has CDR1 SGHNT and CDR2 YYREEE (reference sequence). V lost 1 base to trimming and J lost 4 bases, with 10 bases between them. The CDR3 consists of 14 residues.

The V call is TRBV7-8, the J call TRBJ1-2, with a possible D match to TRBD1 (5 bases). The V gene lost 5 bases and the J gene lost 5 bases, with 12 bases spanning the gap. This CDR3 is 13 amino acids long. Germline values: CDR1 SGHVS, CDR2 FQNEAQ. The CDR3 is CASSLQEKYGYTF. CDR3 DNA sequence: TGTGCCAGCAGCCTACAGGAAAAGTATGGCTACACCTTC.